This T cell receptor (beta chain) was found in a study of cytomegalovirus exposure and HLA in healthy donors. Study-wide results and limits: In an earlier analysis, in fewer than 700 donors, most V segments appeared productive either ~90% or ~30% of the time. A few chains linked to CMV were shown in vitro to be specific for CMV antigens. Presence/absence analyses treated sequencing depth as roughly uniform across donors.

A remark on this clone: The antigen is undetermined.

The PCR employed 60 Vbeta primers together with 13 Jbeta primers. This table comes from immunoSEQ multiplex PCR, and its TCRdb copy is limited to in-frame clones, with some not included. The sample carries around 120,000 clones, roughly three fifths recorded once. V lost 5 bases to trimming and J lost 2 bases; unmatched junction nucleotides: 4. The CDR3 contains 14 residues. The germline gives CDR1 SGHDT, CDR2 YYEEEE. The material sequenced was PBMCs. The chain links TRBV5-6 to TRBJ2-7; 10 positions agree with TRBD1. This receptor was taken from a woman in her thirties or forties in good health and CMV-seropositive. CDR3 sequence: CASSSGTGAYEQYF. The CDR3 bases are TGTGCCAGCAGTTCCGGGACAGGGGCCTACGAGCAGTACTTC.